These T cell receptor beta chains were read from a single sample in a study of high-grade serous ovarian cancer treatment subgroups. Sequenced by immunoSEQ multiplex PCR; TCRdb stores in-frame clones only, minus some. The sample lists just over 35,000 clones, around 80% seen once, with roughly 3% in the top ten. Sequenced: tumor tissue. These receptors all stem from a human donor with high-grade serous ovarian cancer. Both conserved end residues are part of each CDR3. A D gene is named only where the DNA matches it firmly. The size entry is marked missing in some rows and otherwise reads once, few, many or a size class.

D: TRBD1
V: TRBV5-5
size: .
J: TRBJ1-1
CDR3: CASWTGRGGTEAFF
DNA: TGTGCCAGTTGGACAGGGAGAGGGGGCACTGAAGCTTTCTTT

D: TRBD1
V: TRBV6-5
size: few
J: TRBJ1-2
CDR3: CASSLDRGYGYTF
DNA: TGTGCCAGCAGCCTAGACAGGGGCTATGGCTACACCTTC

D: .
V: TRBV27
size: .
J: TRBJ2-7
CDR3: CASSPGRTRYEQYF
DNA: TGTGCCAGCAGTCCGGGACGGACCCGTTACGAGCAGTACTTC

D: TRBD1
V: TRBV28
size: .
J: TRBJ2-5
CDR3: CASSPGQGLGETQYF
DNA: TGTGCCAGCAGCCCTGGACAGGGATTAGGAGAGACCCAGTACTTC

D: .
V: TRBV15
size: .
J: TRBJ2-7
CDR3: CATSPGRLRDEQYF
DNA: TGTGCCACCAGCCCGGGTCGACTCCGGGACGAGCAGTACTTC

D: .
V: TRBV6-1
size: .
J: TRBJ2-7
CDR3: CASSAPGQGSSYEQYF
DNA: TGTGCCAGCAGTGCCCCGGGACAAGGGAGCTCCTACGAGCAGTACTTC

D: TRBD1
V: TRBV7-9
size: .
J: TRBJ1-4
CDR3: CASSLSGQAPNEKLFF
DNA: TGTGCCAGCAGCCTGTCGGGACAGGCACCTAATGAAAAACTGTTTTTT

D: .
V: TRBV7-9
size: .
J: TRBJ2-7
CDR3: CASSLEEGNRYEQYF
DNA: TGTGCCAGCAGCTTAGAGGAAGGGAATCGATACGAGCAGTACTTC

D: .
V: TRBV28
size: .
J: TRBJ1-3
CDR3: CASSFSGNTIYF
DNA: TGTGCCAGCAGTTTTAGCGGAAACACCATATATTTT

D: .
V: TRBV29-1
size: .
J: TRBJ2-2
CDR3: CSVLVRNTGELFF
DNA: TGCAGCGTGTTGGTGAGAAACACCGGGGAGCTGTTTTTT

D: TRBD2
V: TRBV7-2
size: .
J: TRBJ2-3
CDR3: CASSLPRTSGRVIPDTQYF
DNA: TGTGCCAGCAGCCTCCCTCGGACTAGCGGGAGAGTTATCCCAGATACGCAGTATTTT

D: .
V: TRBV28
size: .
J: TRBJ2-1
CDR3: CASSLGSGWGEQFF
DNA: TGTGCCAGCAGTTTAGGCTCAGGGTGGGGCGAGCAGTTCTTC

D: .
V: TRBV5-1
size: .
J: TRBJ1-1
CDR3: CASSLTGIEMNTEAFF
DNA: TGCGCCAGCAGCCTAACAGGGATAGAGATGAACACTGAAGCTTTCTTT

D: .
V: TRBV19
size: .
J: TRBJ1-6
CDR3: CATADLNSPLHF
DNA: TGTGCCACTGCGGACCTAAATTCACCCCTCCACTTT